These 10 T cell receptor beta chains originate from one sample sequenced in a study of blood T cells in healthy people across ages. A second roughly 6 to 12 cycle PCR used barcoded and J-beta primers. TCRdb ran MiXCR on the 5' RACE reads and lists one entry per CDR3 protein. The sample has about 680,000 distinct CDR3 sequences; 45% to 50% are singletons. The sequencing sample was made of blood. All receptors come from a woman aged 60-75 years in good health.

The genes are TRBV4-2 and TRBJ2-2; unclear D gene. The CDR3 runs 16 residues. The germline V gene has CDR1 LGHNA and CDR2 YNFKEQ. Trimming removed 0 bases at V and 2 bases at J, with 10 bases between. CDR3 sequence reads: CASSQEAVRNTGELFF. As DNA, the CDR3 is TGTGCCAGCAGCCAAGAAGCCGTACGAAACACCGGGGAGCTGTTTTTT.

Remarks on this clonotype: With a much larger clone just one base away, this may be a read error. This rearrangement joins TRBV6-2 or TRBV6-3 to TRBJ2-1; D may be TRBD2 (5 bases). Trimming removed 3 bases from V and 10 bases from J, with 16 bases in between. Germline CDR1 is MNHEY and CDR2 is SVGEGT. This CDR3 spans 14 amino acids. CDR3 protein: CASSYHKRNYEQFF. Written as DNA, the CDR3 is TGTGCCAGCAGTTATCATAAGCGGAACTACGAGCAGTTCTTC.

With respect to this clonotype: Possible read error: a much larger clone is one base away. The chain joins TRBV27 to TRBJ2-1, with a tentative D call TRBD2 (6 bases). The end of the DNA fits TRBJ2-7 better, so the J call may be wrong. This CDR3 has 16 residues. Germline loops: CDR1 MNHEY, CDR2 SMNVEV (reference sequence). The CDR3 nucleotides are TGTGCCAGCAGTCATAAAACCTGGGACTCCTGCAATGAGCAGTACTTC. This sequence encodes CASSHKTWDSCNEQYF.

The chain joins TRBV27 to TRBJ2-1; D may be TRBD1 (6 bases). The V and J ends lost 2 bases and 5 bases respectively, with 10 bases between them. Germline CDR1 and CDR2: MNHEY and SMNVEV (reference sequence). This CDR3 comprises 14 residues. Written as DNA, the CDR3 is TGTGCCAGCAGTTTAGTCGGGACAAACAATGAGCAGTTCTTC. Residues: CASSLVGTNNEQFF.

V is TRBV6-5 and J is TRBJ1-2, with 7 bases matching TRBD1. The length of the CDR3 is 15 residues. Germline loops: CDR1 MNHEY, CDR2 SVGAGI. V trimming: 3 bases; J trimming: 4 bases; junction bases outside the gene matches: 8. CDR3 bases: TGTGCCAGCAGTTATCAAACGGACAGGCTCTATGGCTACACCTTC. Translating gives CASSYQTDRLYGYTF.

This clonotype was detected only a few times. V gene TRBV28 combines with J gene TRBJ2-5; weak D call: TRBD2 (6 bases). The CDR3 has 14 residues. V dropped 5 bases and J dropped 0 bases, with 10 bases sitting between them. Germline CDR1 and CDR2: MDHEN and SYDVKM. The CDR3 spells CASSGGTHQETQYF. Written as DNA, the CDR3 is TGTGCCAGCAGTGGAGGGACTCACCAAGAGACCCAGTACTTC.

This chain uses TRBV5-1 with TRBJ1-6, with D hard to call. This CDR3 region has 14 residues. With 5 bases removed from V and 9 bases from J, the gap between germline ends came to 15 bases. Germline CDR1 reads SGHRS; CDR2 reads YFSETQ. In DNA, the CDR3 is TGCGCCAGCAGGGCGGCCGCTTCCTTTTCACCCCTCCACTTT. This encodes CASRAAASFSPLHF.

In its sample, this clonotype was seen many times. This chain uses TRBV29-1 with TRBJ1-2; no clear D. Germline CDR1 SQVTM, CDR2 ANQGSEA. Trimming removed 4 bases at V and 2 bases at J, with 8 bases between. The CDR3 is 12 amino acids. CDR3 sequence reads: CSVGGGNYGYTF. DNA for the CDR3: TGCAGCGTTGGAGGAGGAAACTATGGCTACACCTTC.

This clonotype came up a few times. The V gene is TRBV7-3, the J gene TRBJ2-7; tentative D call: TRBD2 (6 bases). Trimming removed 0 bases from V and 3 bases from J, with 12 bases in between. The germline gives CDR1 SGHTA, CDR2 FQGTGA. CDR3 length: 15 amino acids. The CDR3 DNA is TGTGCCAGCAGCTTAACGCTGGGGGGTGACTACGAGCAGTACTTC. Translation: CASSLTLGGDYEQYF.

The chain couples TRBV10-3 to TRBJ2-7; the D gene is possibly TRBD2 (5 bases). CDR1 and CDR2 (germline): ENHRY, SYGVKD. The length of the CDR3 is 13 residues. V lost 4 bases to trimming and J lost 3 bases, with 10 bases between them. DNA of the CDR3: TGTGCCATCAGTGCGAGGACTTTCTACGAGCAGTACTTC. This encodes CAISARTFYEQYF.